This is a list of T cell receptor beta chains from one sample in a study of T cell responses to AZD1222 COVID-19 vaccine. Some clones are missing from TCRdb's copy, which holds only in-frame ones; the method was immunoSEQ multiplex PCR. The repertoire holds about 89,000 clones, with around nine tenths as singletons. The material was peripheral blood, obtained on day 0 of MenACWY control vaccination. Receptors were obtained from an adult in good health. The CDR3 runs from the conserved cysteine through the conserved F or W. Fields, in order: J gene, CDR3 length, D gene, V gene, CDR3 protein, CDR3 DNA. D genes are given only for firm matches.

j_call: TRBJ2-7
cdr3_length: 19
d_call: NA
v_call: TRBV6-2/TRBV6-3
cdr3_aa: CASSYSRGVMNEGAYEQYF
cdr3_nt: TGTGCCAGCAGTTACTCGAGGGGTGTGATGAATGAAGGGGCCTACGAGCAGTACTTC

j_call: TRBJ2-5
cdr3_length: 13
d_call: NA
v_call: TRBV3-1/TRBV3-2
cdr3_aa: CASSQAGMETQYF
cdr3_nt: TGTGCCAGCAGCCAAGCGGGGATGGAGACCCAGTACTTC

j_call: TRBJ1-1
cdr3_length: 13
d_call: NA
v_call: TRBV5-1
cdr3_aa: CASGFTGHTEAFF
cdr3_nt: TGCGCCAGCGGGTTTACAGGGCACACTGAAGCTTTCTTT

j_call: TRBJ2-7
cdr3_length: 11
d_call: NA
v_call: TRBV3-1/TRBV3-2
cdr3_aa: CASSQAREQYF
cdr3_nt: TGTGCCAGCAGCCAAGCGCGTGAGCAGTACTTC

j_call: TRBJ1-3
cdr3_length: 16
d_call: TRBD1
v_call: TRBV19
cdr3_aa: CASRSSGTEAGNTIYF
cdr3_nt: TGTGCCAGTAGATCAAGCGGGACAGAAGCTGGAAACACCATATATTTT

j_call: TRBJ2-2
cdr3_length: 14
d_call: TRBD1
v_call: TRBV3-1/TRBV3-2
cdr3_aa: CASSHSRGSGELFF
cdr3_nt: TGTGCCAGCAGCCATTCCAGGGGGAGCGGGGAGCTGTTTTTT

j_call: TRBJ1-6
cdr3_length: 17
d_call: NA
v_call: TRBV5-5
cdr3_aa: CASSLRDTGSYNSPLHF
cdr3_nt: TGTGCCAGCAGCCTCCGGGACACGGGCTCCTATAATTCACCCCTCCACTTT

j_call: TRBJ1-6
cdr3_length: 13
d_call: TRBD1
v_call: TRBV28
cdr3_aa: CASKDRVDSPLHF
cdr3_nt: TGTGCCAGCAAGGACAGGGTCGATTCACCCCTCCACTTT

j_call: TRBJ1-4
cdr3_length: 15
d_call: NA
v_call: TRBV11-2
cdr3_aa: CASSLAKDVREKLFF
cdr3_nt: TGTGCCAGCAGCTTAGCCAAGGACGTCCGTGAAAAACTGTTTTTT

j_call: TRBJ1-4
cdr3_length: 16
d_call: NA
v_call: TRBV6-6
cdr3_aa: CASSYASGQANEKLFF
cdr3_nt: TGTGCCAGCAGTTACGCATCAGGCCAAGCTAATGAAAAACTGTTTTTT

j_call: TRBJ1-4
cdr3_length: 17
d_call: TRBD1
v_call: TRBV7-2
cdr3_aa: CASSLRGFGTGDEKLFF
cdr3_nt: TGTGCCAGCAGCTTGAGAGGTTTCGGGACAGGGGATGAAAAACTGTTTTTT

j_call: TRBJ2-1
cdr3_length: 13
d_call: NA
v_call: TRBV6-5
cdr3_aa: CASSYSRRNEQFF
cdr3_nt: TGTGCCAGCAGTTACTCGAGGAGGAATGAGCAGTTCTTC